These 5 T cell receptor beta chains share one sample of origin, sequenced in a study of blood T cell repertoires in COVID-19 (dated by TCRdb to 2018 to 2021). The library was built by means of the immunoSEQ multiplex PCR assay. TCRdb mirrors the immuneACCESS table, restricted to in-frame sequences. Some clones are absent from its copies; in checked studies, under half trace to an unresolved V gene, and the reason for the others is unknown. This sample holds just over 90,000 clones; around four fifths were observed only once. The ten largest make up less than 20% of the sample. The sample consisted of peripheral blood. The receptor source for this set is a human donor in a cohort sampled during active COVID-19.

CDR3 DNA: TGCGCCAGCAGCCCGGAAGGACAGAGTAACTATGGCTACACCTTC. It specifies CASSPEGQSNYGYTF. The chain has TRBV5-1 and TRBJ1-2, with D possibly being TRBD1 (6 bases). The germline V and J ends were trimmed by 4 bases and 1 base, with 14 bases remaining between them. CDR3 length: 15 residues. Germline V gene data show CDR1 as SGHRS and CDR2 as YFSETQ.

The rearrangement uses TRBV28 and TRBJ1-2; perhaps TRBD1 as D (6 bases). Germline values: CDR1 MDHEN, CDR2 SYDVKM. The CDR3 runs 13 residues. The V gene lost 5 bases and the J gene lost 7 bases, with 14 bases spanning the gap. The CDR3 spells CASSPQGWGGYTF. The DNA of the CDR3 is TGTGCCAGCAGTCCTCAGGGGTGGGGTGGCTACACCTTC.

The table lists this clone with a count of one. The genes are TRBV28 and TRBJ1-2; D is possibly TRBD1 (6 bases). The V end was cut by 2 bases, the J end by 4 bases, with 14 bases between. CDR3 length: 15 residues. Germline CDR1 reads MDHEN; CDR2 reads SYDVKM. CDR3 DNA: TGTGCCAGCAGTTTAGGGGGGGCGAAATTCTATGGCTACACCTTC. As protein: CASSLGGAKFYGYTF.

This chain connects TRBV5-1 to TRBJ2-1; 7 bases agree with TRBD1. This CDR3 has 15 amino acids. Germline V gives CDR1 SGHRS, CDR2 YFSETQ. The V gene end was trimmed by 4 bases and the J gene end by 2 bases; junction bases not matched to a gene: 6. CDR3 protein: CASSEQGQAYNEQFF. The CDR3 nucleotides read TGCGCCAGCAGCGAGCAAGGACAGGCCTACAATGAGCAGTTCTTC.

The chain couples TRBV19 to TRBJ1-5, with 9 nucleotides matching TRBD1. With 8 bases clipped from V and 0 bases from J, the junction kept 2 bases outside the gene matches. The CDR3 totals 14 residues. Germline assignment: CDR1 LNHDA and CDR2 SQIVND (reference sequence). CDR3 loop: CASRTGDSNQPQHF. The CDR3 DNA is TGTGCCAGTCGGACAGGGGATAGCAATCAGCCCCAGCATTTT.